This T cell receptor (beta chain) is drawn from a study of T-cell reconstitution after alpha-beta-depleted transplantation in children (dated by TCRdb to 2016 to 2018). Looking at the study overall: Using TCR repertoire profiling, the study quantitatively followed how T-cell immune reconstitution unfolded in children after TCRalphabeta/CD19-depleted allogeneic hematopoietic cell transplantation.

Library creation used PCR. The instrument given in TCRdb is Illumina HiSeq 2500. TCR library preparation used molecular barcoding, with unique molecular identifiers applied to normalize quantification of the TCRbeta repertoire. Starting from the raw public reads, TCRdb applied fastp trimming at Q25, assembled clones with MiXCR and retained in-frame beta chains. Rows with a matching CDR3 protein are joined into one entry that keeps the most common DNA and genes. Here the sample has 440,000 or so distinct CDR3 sequences; about a tenth occur a single time. The ten most abundant clones make up about 5% of the sample. From a lookup of the germline V gene, CDR1 and CDR2 are SNHLY and FYNNEI. The CDR3, from cysteine to phenylalanine, totals 14 residues. Left in the record is the CDR3 DNA by itself, 42 bases read in frame from the first base. The germline ends are 13 bases apart after V is trimmed by 7 bases and J by 2 bases.

This clonotype was recorded a few times. It has no known antigen specificity. Per-base quality was not reported, and no clone a single base away is much larger than it. This clonotype originated in a human donor who donated a stem cell graft to a child with acute myeloid leukemia. The sample here was PBMCs from the stem cell graft donor, taken from the stem cell graft. Rearrangement joined TRBV2 to TRBJ2-3, with the D segment identity uncertain. The base sequence is TGTGCCAGCACGGGTAGACCTTACACAGATACGCAGTATTTT. Its protein reads: CASTGRPYTDTQYF.